One T cell receptor beta chain is described in this entry. The antigen remains undetermined. This sample is part of a study of tumor and adjacent non-tumor tissue in lung cancer. Findings and limits, study-wide: Patients with more diverse tumor TCRs had worse survival. In normal lung, the top 100 clones were significantly more dominant than in tumor.

RNA was extracted from bulk tissue without any cell sorting. This non-tumor lung sample came from over 3 cm beyond the tumor edge. Between August and November 2014, newly diagnosed, chemotherapy-naive lung cancer patients underwent thoracic surgery in China. Germline-derived CDR1 and CDR2 are MNHEY and SVGEGT. V was clipped by 5 bases and J by 9 bases; unmatched bases: 16. The CDR3 length is 16 residues. A modified ARM-PCR protocol with three rounds of nested PCR amplified TCRbeta. TCRdb reprocessed the multiplex PCR reads via MiXCR and lists one record per CDR3 protein. The profile covers roughly 120,000 distinct CDR3 sequences, with about 63% appearing a single time and under 20% taken by the ten largest.

J is TRBJ2-3 and V is TRBV6-2 or TRBV6-3; 8 bases line up with TRBD1. The receptor comes from a man in his 60s with non-small cell lung cancer. Specimen: distant non-tumor lung tissue. In nucleotides, the CDR3 is TGTGCCAGCAGTAGAGGACAGGGTCTCACACAGATCACGCAGTATTTT. Encoded protein: CASSRGQGLTQITQYF.